This T cell receptor beta chain stems from a study of T cells in Graves' hyperthyroidism and ophthalmopathy. This clonotype was recorded at least ten times. RNA transcripts served as the template for amplifying TCR beta CDR3 regions. HTBI primers were used for first-round RT-PCR of the TCR CDR3. TCRdb reanalysed the multiplex PCR reads using MiXCR and keeps one entry per CDR3 protein. The profile covers more than 500,000 distinct CDR3 sequences, with roughly 15% appearing a single time and 4.3% taken by the ten largest. V lost 5 bases, J lost 2 bases, and 3 bases lay in between. The CDR3 runs to 11 residues. Germline CDR1 and CDR2: SQVTM and ANQGSEA.

What was sequenced was blood. The chain combines TRBV29-1 with TRBJ2-2; D is undetermined. The TCR was taken from a woman aged 40 to 49 with Graves' ophthalmopathy. CDR3 sequence (DNA): TGCAGCGTTTCCAACACCGGGGAGCTGTTTTTT. This sequence encodes CSVSNTGELFF.